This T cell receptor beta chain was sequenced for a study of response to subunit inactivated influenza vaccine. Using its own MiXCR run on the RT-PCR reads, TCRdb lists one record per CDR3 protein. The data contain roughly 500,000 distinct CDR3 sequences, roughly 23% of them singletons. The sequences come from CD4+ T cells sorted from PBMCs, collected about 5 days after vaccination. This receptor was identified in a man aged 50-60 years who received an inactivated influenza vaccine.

CDR3: CASSLNGGSLSGANVLTF. In nucleotides, the CDR3 is TGTGCCAGCAGCTTAAACGGGGGGTCACTTTCTGGGGCCAACGTCCTGACTTTC. The rearrangement joins TRBV11-1 to TRBJ2-6; TRBD2 matches 7 bases. The length of the CDR3 is 18 residues. After removal of 2 bases from V and 1 base from J, the junction contained 8 bases not matched to a gene. CDR1 and CDR2 (germline): SGHAT, FQDESV (reference sequence).